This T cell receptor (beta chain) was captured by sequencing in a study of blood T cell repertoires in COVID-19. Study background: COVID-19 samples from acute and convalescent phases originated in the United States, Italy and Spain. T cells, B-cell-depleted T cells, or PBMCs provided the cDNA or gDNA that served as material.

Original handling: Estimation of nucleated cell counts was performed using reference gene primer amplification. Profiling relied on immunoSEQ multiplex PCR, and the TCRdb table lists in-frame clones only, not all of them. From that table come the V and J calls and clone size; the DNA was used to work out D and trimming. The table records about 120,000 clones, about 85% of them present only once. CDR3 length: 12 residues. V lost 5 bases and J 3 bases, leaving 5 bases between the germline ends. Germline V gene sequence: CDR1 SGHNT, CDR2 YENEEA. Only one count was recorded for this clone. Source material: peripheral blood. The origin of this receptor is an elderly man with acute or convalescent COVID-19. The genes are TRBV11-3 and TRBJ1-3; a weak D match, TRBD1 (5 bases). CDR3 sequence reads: CASSQGGNTIYF. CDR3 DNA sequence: TGTGCCAGCAGCCAGGGTGGAAACACCATATATTTT.